This TCR beta chain was captured by sequencing in a study of a mutant IDH1 vaccine in newly diagnosed glioma. About this clone itself: Antigen: not known.

This CDR3 has 16 residues. Looked up from germline, CDR1 is KGHSH and CDR2 is LQKENI. Trimming at V came to 2 bases and at J to 6 bases, leaving 8 bases not matched to a gene. Stated time point: week 5, during vaccination. Alongside topical imiquimod, each dose of vaccine comprised 300 ug of mutant IDH1 20-mer peptide. Repertoires were generated with immunoSEQ multiplex PCR, while TCRdb's copy carries only in-frame clones and drops some. The table has 35,000 to 45,000 clones, 90% to 95% seen once. The receptor's source is a man aged 50 to 60 with glioma. The rearrangement links TRBV18 to TRBJ1-5; 9 bases line up with TRBD1. This sample comprised PBMCs, obtained from a glioma patient whose treatment included an IDH1 peptide vaccine. CDR3 in DNA: TGTGCCAGCTCACCAGCCGACAGGGGGTTGAGTCAGCCCCAGCATTTT. Amino acids: CASSPADRGLSQPQHF.